This is a list of T cell receptor beta chains from one sample in a study of beta chain features in type 1 diabetes. Using immunoSEQ multiplex PCR, the repertoire was profiled, and TCRdb retains in-frame clones only, with some absent. This table holds under 200,000 clones, around 8% found once. Sequenced: central memory CD4+ T cells from blood. These receptors were collected from a man between 18 and 35 years old in good health. Both conserved end residues are part of each CDR3. Some rows mark clone size as missing; the rest say once, few, many or name a class of expanded clone.

V	size	J	CDR3
TRBV30	.	TRBJ2-4	CAWSVGQIAKNIQYF
TRBV11-2	few	TRBJ2-7	CASSLVSPEGYEQYF
TRBV10-3	.	TRBJ1-5	CAISESRSNSNQPQHF
TRBV5-6	.	TRBJ2-5	CASRQGAPGETQYF
TRBV28	many	TRBJ2-3	CASSSPRVAGVVDTQYF
TRBV9	.	TRBJ2-3	CASSVGSSGESDTQYF
TRBV14	few	.	CASSPLLAGSYEQYF
TRBV4-3	.	TRBJ1-1	CASSQEPEDRARGAFF
TRBV25-1	.	TRBJ1-1	CASTLTLELGGPEAFF
TRBV4-2	.	TRBJ1-4	CASSQVRSNEKLFF
TRBV7-2	.	TRBJ2-3	CASSLVAGGWSEDTQYF
TRBV7-2	.	TRBJ2-7	CASSPRAGSYEQYF
TRBV30	few	TRBJ2-7	CACLRTGDYEQYF
TRBV7-3	few	TRBJ2-2	CASSPLIAGGTGELFF
TRBV6-5	.	TRBJ2-7	CASRSGNPYEQYF
TRBV2	.	TRBJ1-6	CASSEVANSPLHF
TRBV5-1	.	TRBJ1-1	CASSATGTASLNTEAFF
TRBV18	few	TRBJ1-1	CASSPPISRNTEAFF
TRBV6-6	few	TRBJ2-5	CASSSPASGGETQYF
TRBV5-1	.	TRBJ1-2	CASSAGSANYGYTF
TRBV7-2	.	TRBJ1-1	CASSLDRGKGNTEAFF
TRBV7-7	few	TRBJ2-2	CASSLVPGDTGELFF
TRBV2	few	TRBJ1-5	CASRETDLGPQHF
TRBV2	.	TRBJ2-2	CASSLSGYTGELFF
TRBV10-3	few	TRBJ2-7	CAISESGQRTSYEQYF
TRBV10-2	few	TRBJ2-1	CASRTGTSGNNEQFF
TRBV5-1	.	TRBJ2-2	CASSPERASNTGELFF
TRBV14	.	TRBJ2-1	CASSQDRVSQFF
TRBV9	few	TRBJ1-3	CASSVGGTYGNTIYF
TRBV5-5	few	TRBJ2-3	CASSLTGQGADTQYF
TRBV5-4	.	TRBJ2-5	CASSLVGGDEETQYF
TRBV4-2	few	TRBJ2-7	CASSLYGAGAAGEQYF
TRBV13	.	TRBJ2-7	CASSLRPQRTGEPYEQYF
TRBV28	few	TRBJ2-7	CASSFRFQTYEQYF
TRBV30	.	TRBJ1-1	CAWRRARGVNTEASF
TRBV7-2	many	TRBJ1-5	CASSLQGQPQHF
TRBV4-3	few	TRBJ1-2	CASPGFNYGYTF
TRBV19	.	TRBJ2-7	CASSSGTHVSEQYF
TRBV9	.	TRBJ1-2	CASSVGATGAGVYGYTF
TRBV5-5	few	TRBJ2-7	CASSLLQYEQYF
TRBV7-3	many	TRBJ2-3	CASSNGAGGSDTQYF
TRBV19	.	TRBJ2-7	CASSARLAGASYEQYF
TRBV4-1	few	TRBJ2-7	CASSRVLTNYEQYF
TRBV2	.	TRBJ2-3	CASSPALGTDTQYF
TRBV27	many	TRBJ2-7	CASRPGTGAYEQYF